The present T cell receptor beta chain was sequenced within a study of neurological immune-mediated disorders. 5'RACE with 10-nucleotide random UMIs generated the cDNA. TCRdb ran MiXCR on the 5' RACE reads and lists one entry per CDR3 protein. The table lists tens of thousands of distinct CDR3 sequences, 5.8% of them singletons, with over 6.5% in the top ten. Study results and limitations: For the multiple sclerosis repertoire cluster, no association with any clinical or MRI feature was found. Expanded clones shared no identical CDR3 amino acid sequences across subjects, which suggested private TCR-beta repertoires in all groups.

As concerns this clonotype: Its target is not known.

The CDR3 runs to 16 residues. The germline V gene has CDR1 KGHSH and CDR2 LQKENI. V lost 1 base and J 5 bases, leaving 18 bases between the germline ends. As for time point: longitudinal time-point 2. The V and J genes are TRBV18 and TRBJ2-7, with D perhaps TRBD1 (6 bases). The sequence came from an older woman with multiple sclerosis. Sequencing was done on a sample of PBMCs. CDR3 nucleotides: TGTGCCAGCTCACCACTGGGCAGGGGCTTAAACCACGAGCAGTACTTC. It yields the protein CASSPLGRGLNHEQYF. The full variable domain, rest sourced from reference TRBV18 and TRBJ2-7, is NAGVMQNPRHLVRRRGQEARLRCSPMKGHSHVYWYRQLPEEGLKFMVYLQKENIIDESGMPKERFSAEFPKEGPSILRIQQVVRGDSAAYFCASSPLGRGLNHEQYFGPGTRLTVT.